One sample yielded the 9 T cell receptor beta chains listed below, sequenced in a study of T-cell reconstitution after alpha-beta-depleted transplantation in children. The TCRbeta library incorporated unique molecular identifiers. TCRdb reprocessed the PCR reads with MiXCR, giving one entry per CDR3 protein. This table has approximately 980,000 distinct CDR3 sequences, roughly 29% appearing once. The sequences come from PBMCs, mostly from graft donor cells, collected 360 days after TCRalphabeta/CD19-depleted stem cell transplant. The origin of the receptors is a boy younger than two who had a stem cell transplant for SCID, so the T cells may come from the graft donor.

This rearrangement joins TRBV7-6 to TRBJ2-1, with a tentative D call TRBD1 (5 bases). Trimming stripped 1 base from V and 15 bases from J, with 16 bases between. This CDR3 contains 13 residues. Germline CDR1 and CDR2: SGHVS and FNYEAQ. CDR3 sequence: CASSLGGSGRGFF. The CDR3 coding sequence is TGTGCCAGCAGCTTAGGGGGATCTGGAAGGGGGTTCTTC.

This clonotype was found a few times. V usage is TRBV19 and J usage is TRBJ2-7; 7 nucleotides match TRBD1. The CDR3 covers 16 residues. V was pared by 2 bases and J by 1 base, with 8 bases of the junction left unmatched. Germline CDR1 LNHDA, CDR2 SQIVND (reference sequence). The CDR3 loop reads CASSIRHRDSSYEQYF. CDR3 sequence (DNA): TGTGCCAGTAGTATACGACATCGGGACAGTTCCTACGAGCAGTACTTC.

This chain joins TRBV4-3 and TRBJ2-5; TRBD1 is a possible D gene (5 bases). Germline CDR1 is LGHNA and CDR2 is YSLEER. V lost 4 bases, J lost 0 bases, and 12 bases lay in between. CDR3 size: 15 residues. The CDR3 DNA follows: TGCGCCAGCAGCCTAGAACAGGCCTACCAAGAGACCCAGTACTTC. Translation gives CASSLEQAYQETQYF.

This clonotype was found a few times. This sequence joins TRBV5-1 and TRBJ2-7; tentative D call: TRBD2 (5 bases). The CDR3 runs 15 residues. Trimming removed 4 bases at V and 2 bases at J, with 16 bases between. Germline V gene lookup returns CDR1 SGHRS and CDR2 YFSETQ. The CDR3 sequence is CASSPRAGGTYEQYF. The CDR3 nucleotides are TGCGCCAGCAGCCCACGGGCGGGTGGGACCTACGAGCAGTACTTC. Supplemented by reference TRBV5-1 and TRBJ2-7, the full variable domain reads KAGVTQTPRYLIKTRGQQVTLSCSPISGHRSVSWYQQTPGQGLQFLFEYFSETQRNKGNFPGRFSGRQFSNSRSEMNVSTLELGDSALYLCASSPRAGGTYEQYFGPGTRLTVT.

This clonotype turned up a few times. The rearrangement links TRBV5-1 to TRBJ1-5; 7 nucleotides align to TRBD1. The CDR3 runs 15 residues. The germline CDR1 and CDR2 sequences are SGHRS and YFSETQ. V lost 0 bases to trimming and J lost 10 bases; unmatched junction nucleotides: 10. The DNA of the CDR3 is TGCGCCAGCAGCTTGGTCTCAGGGGGATCTCATCCCCAGCATTTT. It is translated as CASSLVSGGSHPQHF.

The V and J genes are TRBV5-6 and TRBJ1-1, with a tentative D call TRBD1 (5 bases). CDR1 and CDR2 (germline): SGHDT, YYEEEE. The CDR3 is 15 residues long. Trimming took 3 bases from V and 0 from J, leaving 12 bases between them. The CDR3 protein is CASSSWGRMNTEAFF. The CDR3 DNA reads as TGTGCCAGCAGCTCCTGGGGCAGAATGAACACTGAAGCTTTCTTT.

This clonotype appeared a single time. CDR3 region: CSARDRRVDSNQPQHF. DNA for the CDR3: TGCAGTGCCCGAGATCGGAGGGTGGATAGCAATCAGCCCCAGCATTTT. The chain joins TRBV20-1 to TRBJ1-5; D gene ambiguous. Germline V gene sequence: CDR1 DFQATT, CDR2 SNEGSKA (reference sequence). This CDR3 spans 16 amino acids. V gave up 6 bases and J gave up 0 bases, with 18 bases separating them.

This chain links TRBV20-1 with TRBJ2-7, with D possibly TRBD2 on 7 matching bases. V lost 1 base and J lost 0, with 13 bases in between. This CDR3 is built from 15 residues. The germline gives CDR1 DFQATT, CDR2 SNEGSKA (reference sequence). CDR3 residues: CSARVGGGPSYEQYF. DNA of the CDR3: TGCAGTGCTAGAGTGGGAGGGGGGCCCTCCTACGAGCAGTACTTC.

This clonotype was detected a few times. The rearrangement links TRBV7-2 to TRBJ2-1; D perhaps matches TRBD1 (6 bases). CDR3 size: 17 residues. Germline CDR1 SGHTA, CDR2 FQGNSA. V gave up 4 bases and J gave up 4 bases, with 20 bases separating them. The CDR3 DNA sequence: TGTGCCAGCAGCTCCGCACCAGGGGACCTCGTTTACAATGAGCAGTTCTTC. This sequence encodes CASSSAPGDLVYNEQFF.